The 22 T cell receptor beta chains listed next were all sequenced from one sample in a study of blood T cell repertoires in COVID-19. This table comes from immunoSEQ multiplex PCR, and its TCRdb copy is limited to in-frame clones, with some not included. This repertoire shows 210,000 or so clones, about four fifths found once; its top ten account for around 2%. Material: PBMCs or T cells enriched from blood (not recorded which). Receptors originate from a man in his fifties or sixties who had recovered from COVID-19.

Comments on this clone: An end of the junction differs from the germline gene, which may be a read error. The chain employs TRBV7-7 and TRBJ1-3; a weak D match, TRBD1 (5 bases). CDR3 length: 15 amino acids. Germline V CDR1 and CDR2: SSHAT, FNYEAQ (reference sequence). CDR3 in amino acids: CASSLAGGDGDTIYF. Here the CDR3 DNA reads TGTGCTAGCAGCTTAGCAGGAGGGGACGGGGACACCATATATTTT.

The gene calls are TRBV2 and TRBJ1-1, with TRBD1 matching over 10 bases. The germline gives CDR1 SNHLY, CDR2 FYNNEI. The CDR3 loop spans 19 amino acids. J lost 4 bases, V lost 5 bases, and 19 bases had no gene match. CDR3 sequence: CASSPPSGTGDFLGTEAFF. Written as DNA, the CDR3 is TGTGCCAGCAGTCCTCCGAGCGGGACAGGGGATTTTTTAGGCACTGAAGCTTTCTTT.

This rearrangement joins TRBV4-1 to TRBJ2-3, with unresolved D. Germline V gene data show CDR1 as MGHRA and CDR2 as YSYEKL. The CDR3 sequence is 14 residues long. V shed 1 base and J shed 6 bases, with 11 bases lying between them. The CDR3 spells CASSQAGLGDTQYF. For the CDR3, the DNA is TGCGCCAGCAGCCAAGCTGGATTGGGCGATACGCAGTATTTT.

The chain joins TRBV4-3 to TRBJ2-1; 15 bases map to TRBD2. With 3 bases clipped from V and 7 bases from J, the junction kept 1 base outside the gene matches. This CDR3 has 15 amino acids. CDR1 is LGHNA, CDR2 YSLEER, per germline. The CDR3 reads CASSHGLAGGNEQFF. The CDR3 DNA reads TGCGCCAGCAGCCACGGACTAGCGGGGGGGAATGAGCAGTTCTTC.

The rearrangement uses TRBV19 and TRBJ1-1; the D gene is possibly TRBD1 (5 bases). Trimming took off 7 bases at V and 4 bases at J, with 13 bases between the two ends. The germline CDR1 and CDR2 sequences are LNHDA and SQIVND (reference sequence). This CDR3 is built from 13 residues. The CDR3 nucleotides read TGTGCCAGTACCCCGGGGGTGAGCACTGAAGCTTTCTTT. Residues: CASTPGVSTEAFF.

This clone was seen only once. The chain joins TRBV15 to TRBJ2-3, with 11 nucleotides matching TRBD2. The CDR3 extends over 17 amino acids. V was pared by 0 bases and J by 4 bases, with 6 bases of the junction left unmatched. The germline V gene encodes CDR1 LNHNV and CDR2 YYDKDF (reference sequence). This chain's CDR3 is CATSRDPGTSGSDTQYF. The CDR3, as DNA: TGTGCCACCAGCAGAGATCCCGGGACTAGCGGTTCAGATACGCAGTATTTT.

The V and J genes are TRBV12-3 or TRBV12-4 and TRBJ1-4; D unresolved. The germline V and J ends were trimmed by 5 bases and 8 bases, with 6 bases remaining between them. The CDR3 consists of 11 residues. Written as DNA, the CDR3 is TGTGCCAGCAGTCTACGGGAAAAACTGTTTTTT. It yields the protein CASSLREKLFF.

This chain joins TRBV24-1 and TRBJ2-5; D ambiguous. Germline V lookup: CDR1 KGHDR, CDR2 SFDVKD. The CDR3 runs to 13 residues. V shed 4 bases and J shed 2 bases, with 7 bases lying between them. CDR3 in DNA: TGTGCCACCAGTGAGCCAGGTCAAGAGACCCAGTACTTC. It encodes CATSEPGQETQYF.

The rearrangement joins TRBV11-2 to TRBJ1-2; D call uncertain. Trimming pared 1 base from V and 6 bases from J, leaving 6 bases between. The CDR3 spans 12 residues. CDR1 and CDR2 from the germline V gene are SGHAT and FQNNGV. This chain's CDR3 is CASSLAQNGYTF. CDR3 DNA: TGTGCCAGCAGCTTAGCTCAGAATGGCTACACCTTC.

The chain uses TRBV12-5 and TRBJ2-7; D is unresolved. This CDR3 has 11 residues. V was cut by 5 bases and J by 9 bases, with 11 bases left in between. Germline CDR1 reads LGHNT; CDR2 reads FRNRAP. The CDR3 sequence: CASGVLVGQYF. CDR3 bases: TGTGCTAGTGGTGTCCTCGTCGGGCAGTACTTC.

This sequence joins TRBV9 and TRBJ2-3; 8 nucleotides line up with TRBD2. Trimming cost V 5 bases and J 1 base; bases outside gene matches: 9. This CDR3 comprises 16 residues. CDR1 SGDLS and CDR2 YYNGEE come from the germline V gene. The CDR3 DNA is TGTGCCAGCAGTTGGGGCCTAGCGGGCGGCACAGATACGCAGTATTTT. Translating gives CASSWGLAGGTDTQYF. The entire variable domain, with the rest obtained from reference TRBV9 and TRBJ2-3, is as follows: DSGVTQTPKHLITATGQRVTLRCSPRSGDLSVYWYQQSLDQGLQFLIQYYNGEERAKGNILERFSAQQFPDLHSELNLSSLELGDSALYFCASSWGLAGGTDTQYFGPGTRLTVL.

The genes are TRBV18 and TRBJ1-5; D remains ambiguous. V lost 2 bases and J lost 5, with 7 bases in between. The germline CDR1 and CDR2 sequences are KGHSH and LQKENI. There are 13 residues in the CDR3. CDR3 region: CASSPLADQPQHF. The CDR3 DNA follows: TGTGCCAGCTCACCATTGGCAGATCAGCCCCAGCATTTT. Full variable domain (remainder filled in from reference TRBV18 and TRBJ1-5): NAGVMQNPRHLVRRRGQEARLRCSPMKGHSHVYWYRQLPEEGLKFMVYLQKENIIDESGMPKERFSAEFPKEGPSILRIQQVVRGDSAAYFCASSPLADQPQHFGDGTRLSIL.

V gene TRBV5-4 combines with J gene TRBJ2-7; 7 bases are a match to TRBD2. Germline lookup yields CDR1 SGHNT and CDR2 YYREEE (reference sequence). The CDR3 is 14 amino acids. Trimming cost V 7 bases and J 4 bases; bases outside gene matches: 11. The CDR3 loop is CASFPWGEGYEQYF. The CDR3 DNA reads as TGTGCCAGCTTCCCTTGGGGGGAGGGTTACGAGCAGTACTTC.

The chain combines TRBV2 with TRBJ2-2; the match to TRBD2 covers 12 bases. This CDR3 spans 15 amino acids. Germline lookup yields CDR1 SNHLY and CDR2 FYNNEI. V was clipped by 4 bases and J by 6 bases; unmatched bases: 3. This chain's CDR3 is CASSASGGAAGELFF. CDR3 nucleotide sequence: TGTGCCAGCAGTGCTAGCGGGGGGGCCGCCGGGGAGCTGTTTTTT.

V gene TRBV15 combines with J gene TRBJ2-2, with 10 bases matching TRBD1. This CDR3 is 17 amino acids long. The V gene's germline CDR1 is LNHNV and CDR2 YYDKDF (reference sequence). Germline trimming cut 0 bases from V and 7 bases from J; bases unmatched to any gene: 8. For the CDR3, the DNA is TGTGCCACCAGCAGAGACGGACAGGGGGTCGGGGTCGGGGAGCTGTTTTTT. It codes for CATSRDGQGVGVGELFF.

The CDR3 nucleotides read TGTGCCAGCAGCTTCGGACAGGGAAGGGATGAGCAGTTCTTC. This translates into CASSFGQGRDEQFF. V usage is TRBV5-8 and J usage is TRBJ2-1; 8 positions match TRBD1. The CDR3 covers 14 residues. Germline V CDR1 and CDR2: SGHTS, YDEGEE. The ends lost 2 bases at V and 8 bases at J; junction bases unmatched: 6.

The V and J genes are TRBV6-5 and TRBJ1-2; TRBD1 aligns across 10 bases. With 6 bases clipped from V and 3 bases from J, the junction kept 7 bases outside the gene matches. The CDR3 loop spans 15 amino acids. CDR1 is MNHEY, CDR2 SVGAGI, per germline. The CDR3 region is CASRPGQGSHYGYTF. CDR3 DNA sequence: TGTGCCAGCAGACCGGGACAGGGGTCCCACTATGGCTACACCTTC.

This sequence joins TRBV12-3 or TRBV12-4 and TRBJ1-5, with D possibly matching TRBD1 (5 bases). CDR3 size: 12 residues. Deletions cut 8 bases from V and 1 base from J, with 6 bases between. CDR3 nucleotide sequence: TGTGCCAGCGGACAAAGCAATCAGCCCCAGCATTTT. Translating it yields CASGQSNQPQHF.

This clone was recorded once. The DNA for the CDR3 is TGCGCCAGCAGCCAGACGAGGGCCGGGGAGCTGTTTTTT. Translated, it gives CASSQTRAGELFF. The V and J genes are TRBV4-3 and TRBJ2-2, with D perhaps TRBD2 (5 bases). Per germline, CDR1 LGHNA and CDR2 YSLEER. Trimming removed 3 bases at V and 6 bases at J, with 8 bases between. CDR3 length: 13 residues.

J is TRBJ2-2 and V is TRBV18, with TRBD2 as a possible D gene (5 bases). Germline V gene sequence: CDR1 KGHSH, CDR2 LQKENI. V lost 6 bases and J 5 bases, leaving 19 bases between the germline ends. The CDR3 length is 16 residues. The CDR3 DNA is TGTGCCAGCTCGGCCCCCAACGGGGTGGGGACCGGGGAGCTGTTTTTT. It yields the protein CASSAPNGVGTGELFF. Full variable domain (outside the CDR3, taken from reference TRBV18 and TRBJ2-2): NAGVMQNPRHLVRRRGQEARLRCSPMKGHSHVYWYRQLPEEGLKFMVYLQKENIIDESGMPKERFSAEFPKEGPSILRIQQVVRGDSAAYFCASSAPNGVGTGELFFGEGSRLTVL.

The chain joins TRBV15 to TRBJ2-5; a possible D gene is TRBD1 (7 bases). CDR3 length: 13 amino acids. The V gene's germline CDR1 is LNHNV and CDR2 YYDKDF (reference sequence). The V and J ends lost 5 bases and 2 bases respectively, with 9 bases between them. The CDR3 region is CATSAGQQETQYF. The CDR3 coding sequence is TGTGCCACCAGCGCGGGACAGCAAGAGACCCAGTACTTC. The full variable domain, completed using reference TRBV15 and TRBJ2-5, is DAMVIQNPRYQVTQFGKPVTLSCSQTLNHNVMYWYQQKSSQAPKLLFHYYDKDFNNEADTPDNFQSRRPNTSFCFLDIRSPGLGDTAMYLCATSAGQQETQYFGPGTRLLVL.

The rearrangement uses TRBV7-2 and TRBJ2-5, with 8 bases identical to TRBD2. Trimming at V came to 0 bases and at J to 5 bases, leaving 8 bases not matched to a gene. The CDR3 is 16 residues long. Germline V lookup: CDR1 SGHTA, CDR2 FQGNSA. Here the CDR3 DNA reads TGTGCCAGCAGCTTAGCGCGGAGCGGGGGTGAGGAGACCCAGTACTTC. Translation gives CASSLARSGGEETQYF.